This T cell receptor (beta chain) was documented in a study of blood T cell repertoires in COVID-19. Across the study: COVID-19 samples from acute and convalescent phases originated in the United States, Italy and Spain. Nucleic acid was either cDNA or gDNA, and it came from T cells, B-cell-depleted T cells, or PBMCs.

Profiled with immunoSEQ multiplex PCR; TCRdb holds only in-frame clones, not every one. The table shows roughly 37,000 clones, with more than 60% occurring only once. V lost 5 bases and J lost 0, with 11 bases in between. This CDR3 comprises 14 residues. Looked up from germline, CDR1 is MNHEY and CDR2 is SMNVEV (reference sequence). This TCR was recovered from a man between 60 and 75 years old with active COVID-19. Specimen: peripheral blood. The V gene is TRBV27, the J gene TRBJ2-7; D is unclear. The CDR3 protein is CASSTYLNSYEQYF. The CDR3 DNA follows: TGTGCCAGCAGTACCTACTTGAACTCCTACGAGCAGTACTTC.